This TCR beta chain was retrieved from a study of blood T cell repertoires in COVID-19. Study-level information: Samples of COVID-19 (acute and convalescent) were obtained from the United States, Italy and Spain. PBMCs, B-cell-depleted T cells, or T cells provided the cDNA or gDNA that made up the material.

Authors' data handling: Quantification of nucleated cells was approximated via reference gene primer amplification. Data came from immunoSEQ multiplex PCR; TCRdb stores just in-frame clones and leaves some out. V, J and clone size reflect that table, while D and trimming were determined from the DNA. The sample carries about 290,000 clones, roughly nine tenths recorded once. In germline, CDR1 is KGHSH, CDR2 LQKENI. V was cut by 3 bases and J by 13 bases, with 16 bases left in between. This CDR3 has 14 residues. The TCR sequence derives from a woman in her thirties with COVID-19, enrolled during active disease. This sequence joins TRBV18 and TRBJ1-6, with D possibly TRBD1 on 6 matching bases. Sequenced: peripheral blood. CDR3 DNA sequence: TGTGCCAGCTCACCGAGCAAGGGGGAGTCGCCCCTCCACTTT. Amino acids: CASSPSKGESPLHF.